The 18 T cell receptor beta chains reported below all come from one sample, sequenced in a study of cytotoxic CD8 clonotypes in ibrutinib-treated CLL. Some clones are missing from TCRdb's copy, which holds only in-frame ones; the method was immunoSEQ multiplex PCR. The table includes some 160,000 clones, about 80% detected once. The sample here was PBMCs, taken after 12 months of ibrutinib treatment. The receptors stem from a human donor with chronic lymphocytic leukemia.

The chain combines TRBV2 with TRBJ1-4, with TRBD1 as a possible D gene (5 bases). CDR1 SNHLY and CDR2 FYNNEI come from the germline V gene. The ends were cut back, 4 bases at V and 4 bases at J, with 13 bases in the middle. The CDR3 runs 15 residues. The CDR3 nucleotides read TGTGCCAGCAGTGCCGGGACCCATTATAATGAAAAACTGTTTTTT. Its protein product is CASSAGTHYNEKLFF. Full variable domain (outside the CDR3, taken from reference TRBV2 and TRBJ1-4): EPEVTQTPSHQVTQMGQEVILRCVPISNHLYFYWYRQILGQKVEFLVSFYNNEISEKSEIFDDQFSVERPDGSNFTLKIRSTKLEDSAMYFCASSAGTHYNEKLFFGSGTQLSVL.

The V and J genes are TRBV7-9 and TRBJ2-7, with 10 bases matching TRBD2. V shed 6 bases and J 6 bases; nucleotides not matched to a gene: 11. The CDR3 totals 15 residues. The germline CDR1 and CDR2 sequences are SEHNR and FQNEAQ (reference sequence). CDR3 sequence (DNA): TGTGCCAGCAGTTATGTGAGCGGGAGGGCCGGCGAGCAGTACTTC. The encoded protein is CASSYVSGRAGEQYF.

The chain uses TRBV6-5 and TRBJ2-2; a possible D gene is TRBD2 (5 bases). V gave up 8 bases and J gave up 3 bases, with 13 bases separating them. The CDR3 has 14 amino acids. CDR1 MNHEY and CDR2 SVGAGI come from the germline V gene. CDR3 residues: CASLRHGDTGELFF. The CDR3, as DNA: TGTGCCAGCTTGCGGCACGGGGACACCGGGGAGCTGTTTTTT.

The rearrangement links TRBV4-1 to TRBJ2-1, with 7 bases identical to TRBD2. The trim removed 1 base at V and 3 bases at J, leaving 9 bases unmatched. The germline gives CDR1 MGHRA, CDR2 YSYEKL. The CDR3 runs 17 residues. DNA for the CDR3: TGCGCCAGCAGCCAAGTGAGTGCGGGAGTAATCTACAATGAGCAGTTCTTC. It translates to CASSQVSAGVIYNEQFF.

The chain has TRBV5-6 and TRBJ2-1; no reliable D call. V was cut by 0 bases and J by 3 bases, with 7 bases left in between. Per the germline V gene, CDR1 is SGHDT and CDR2 is YYEEEE. The CDR3 has 14 residues. The CDR3 here is CASSLGQYYNEQFF. In DNA form, the CDR3 reads TGTGCCAGCAGCTTGGGCCAGTACTACAATGAGCAGTTCTTC. Complete variable domain (other parts from reference TRBV5-6 and TRBJ2-1): DAGVTQSPTHLIKTRGQQVTLRCSPKSGHDTVSWYQQALGQGPQFIFQYYEEEERQRGNFPDRFSGHQFPNYSSELNVNALLLGDSALYLCASSLGQYYNEQFFGPGTRLTVL.

The V and J genes are TRBV28 and TRBJ2-7; TRBD2 matches 9 bases. V shed 2 bases and J 5 bases; nucleotides not matched to a gene: 10. The CDR3 length is 16 residues. Germline CDR1 and CDR2: MDHEN and SYDVKM. The CDR3 sequence: CASSLVTSGLRDEQYF. CDR3 nucleotide sequence: TGTGCCAGCAGTTTAGTGACTAGCGGACTCCGGGACGAGCAGTACTTC.

V is TRBV28 and J is TRBJ2-2; 8 nucleotides agree with TRBD2. The CDR3 is made up of 14 amino acids. V gave up 6 bases and J gave up 6 bases; unmatched junction bases: 6. Germline loops: CDR1 MDHEN, CDR2 SYDVKM. The CDR3 protein is CASSPGGEAGELFF. The DNA of the CDR3 is TGTGCCAGCAGCCCCGGGGGGGAAGCCGGGGAGCTGTTTTTT.

CDR3 nucleotide sequence: TGCGCCAGCAGCCAAGATCTAAGGGCAGTCTATGGCTACACCTTC. Amino acid sequence: CASSQDLRAVYGYTF. J is TRBJ1-2 and V is TRBV4-3; D not certain. The CDR3 sequence is 15 residues long. Deletions cut 0 bases from V and 4 bases from J, with 12 bases between. The germline CDR1 and CDR2 sequences are LGHNA and YSLEER.

In this sample, this clone turned up a few times. The genes are TRBV14 and TRBJ2-1, with D unclear. The CDR3 covers 11 residues. The V end lost 1 base, the J end lost 13 bases, and 8 bases lay between the germline ends. Germline V CDR1 and CDR2: SGHDN, FVKESK. CDR3 DNA sequence: TGTGCCAGCAGCCAAGCGGGCCCCCAGTTCTTC. Its protein product is CASSQAGPQFF.

The CDR3 loop reads CASSLPLGKRNQPQHF. CDR3 in DNA: TGTGCCAGCAGCTTGCCTCTCGGCAAGCGCAATCAGCCCCAGCATTTT. V and J are TRBV7-2 and TRBJ1-5; no definite D call. The CDR3 is 16 residues long. The germline gives CDR1 SGHTA, CDR2 FQGNSA. The V end lost 3 bases, the J end lost 2 bases, and 14 bases lay between the germline ends.

This clone was observed a handful of times. The rearrangement links TRBV19 to TRBJ2-1; the match to TRBD2 covers 7 bases. The CDR3 extends over 16 amino acids. Unmatched junction bases numbered 11, after V lost 5 bases and J lost 4 bases. CDR1 is LNHDA and CDR2 is SQIVND in the germline V gene (reference sequence). CDR3 residues: CASSGPGGGIYNEQFF. The CDR3 coding sequence is TGTGCCAGTAGTGGACCGGGCGGGGGAATATACAATGAGCAGTTCTTC.

This sequence joins TRBV28 and TRBJ2-1; possibly TRBD1 for D (6 bases). V was shortened by 6 bases and J by 12 bases, with 15 bases between the two germline ends. The CDR3 totals 12 residues. CDR1 and CDR2 (germline): MDHEN, SYDVKM. DNA for the CDR3: TGTGCCAGCAGGTATACAGGGTCAGTGCAGTTCTTC. The encoded protein is CASRYTGSVQFF.

V and J are TRBV7-2 and TRBJ1-2; D is uncertain. This CDR3 contains 11 residues. V lost 5 bases, J lost 4 bases, and 5 bases lay in between. Looked up from germline, CDR1 is SGHTA and CDR2 is FQGNSA. This chain's CDR3 is CASSPSYGYTF. CDR3 DNA sequence: TGTGCCAGCAGCCCCAGCTATGGCTACACCTTC. Drawing the rest from reference TRBV7-2 and TRBJ1-2, the complete variable domain is GAGVSQSPSNKVTEKGKDVELRCDPISGHTALYWYRQSLGQGLEFLIYFQGNSAPDKSGLPSDRFSAERTGGSVSTLTIQRTQQEDSAVYLCASSPSYGYTFGSGTRLTVV.

CDR3 sequence: CASSLLQETDTQYF. CDR3 DNA: TGTGCCAGCAGCTTACTACAGGAGACAGATACGCAGTATTTT. The chain recombines TRBV7-9 with TRBJ2-3, with D possibly TRBD1 on 5 matching bases. The CDR3 runs to 14 residues. The germline V gene encodes CDR1 SEHNR and CDR2 FQNEAQ (reference sequence). The V end was cut by 2 bases, the J end by 3 bases, with 9 bases between.

This clone was recorded once. The chain uses TRBV7-3 and TRBJ2-7; possible D gene TRBD2, 5 bases. Between the trimmed V and J ends, which lost 6 bases and 0 bases, there was a span of 6 bases. The CDR3 sequence is 12 residues long. The V gene's germline CDR1 is SGHTA and CDR2 FQGTGA. CDR3 DNA sequence: TGTGCCAGCAGGGGGAGCTCCTACGAGCAGTACTTC. It specifies CASRGSSYEQYF.

This clone was found a few times. This sequence joins TRBV29-1 and TRBJ1-2; D is unclear. Trimming cost V 4 bases and J 6 bases, with 9 bases left between them. CDR1 SQVTM and CDR2 ANQGSEA come from the germline V gene. The CDR3 extends over 11 amino acids. For the CDR3, the DNA is TGCAGCGTTGTCTTCGACAATGGCTACACCTTC. Translating gives CSVVFDNGYTF. The full variable domain, completed using reference TRBV29-1 and TRBJ1-2, is SAVISQKPSRDICQRGTSLTIQCQVDSQVTMMFWYRQQPGQSLTLIATANQGSEATYESGFVIDKFPISRPNLTFSTLTVSNMSPEDSSIYLCSVVFDNGYTFGSGTRLTVV.

The rearrangement links TRBV28 to TRBJ1-1; D may be TRBD1 (5 bases). Germline V gene sequence: CDR1 MDHEN, CDR2 SYDVKM. This CDR3 has 13 residues. V lost 3 bases and J lost 7, with 12 bases in between. CDR3 residues: CASSLTVLNEAFF. In DNA, the CDR3 is TGTGCCAGCAGTTTGACAGTATTAAATGAAGCTTTCTTT. Looking up the rest from reference TRBV28 and TRBJ1-1 gives the full variable domain: DVKVTQSSRYLVKRTGEKVFLECVQDMDHENMFWYRQDPGLGLRLIYFSYDVKMKEKGDIPEGYSVSREKKERFSLILESASTNQTSMYLCASSLTVLNEAFFGQGTRLTVV.

V gene TRBV15 combines with J gene TRBJ2-3; 13 bases align to TRBD2. Germline V lookup: CDR1 LNHNV, CDR2 YYDKDF (reference sequence). The CDR3 is 18 residues long. The V segment lost 0 bases and the J segment 6 bases; nucleotides outside the gene matches: 9. CDR3 in DNA: TGTGCCACCAGCAGAGATGCCAGGACTAGCGGGAGTTCGGATACGCAGTATTTT. Protein: CATSRDARTSGSSDTQYF.